A selection of T cell receptor beta chains follows, all from one sample in a study of T cells in Graves' hyperthyroidism and ophthalmopathy. TCRdb reprocessed the multiplex PCR reads with MiXCR, giving one entry per CDR3 protein. The repertoire holds approximately 740,000 distinct CDR3 sequences, with around 13% as singletons. Material for sequencing was blood. These receptors were taken from a woman aged 18-29 years with Graves' hyperthyroidism. Each CDR3 is given with its conserved first and last residue. A D gene is named only where the DNA matches it firmly. A clone size is listed for some rows: how often the clone was seen (once, few, many), or a class if it is expanded.

v_gene: TRBV7-9
j_gene: TRBJ2-5
abundance: many
d_gene: .
CDR3nt: TGTGCCAGCAGCTTAAGGGGGCTAGCGGGCCACGGGGAAGAGACCCAGTACTTC
CDR3aa: CASSLRGLAGHGEETQYF

v_gene: TRBV20-1
j_gene: TRBJ1-5
abundance: .
d_gene: .
CDR3nt: TGCAGTGCTAGCCACACAGGGTCAGGCAATCAGCCCCAGCATTTT
CDR3aa: CSASHTGSGNQPQHF

v_gene: TRBV5-1
j_gene: TRBJ2-5
abundance: few
d_gene: .
CDR3nt: TGCGCCAGCAGCTTCCAGGTACAAGAGACCCAGTACTTC
CDR3aa: CASSFQVQETQYF

v_gene: TRBV4-1
j_gene: TRBJ2-7
abundance: .
d_gene: .
CDR3nt: TGCGCCAGCAGCCATGAGGGGGTTGAGCAGTACTTC
CDR3aa: CASSHEGVEQYF

v_gene: TRBV30
j_gene: TRBJ2-7
abundance: many
d_gene: TRBD1
CDR3nt: TGTGCCTGGAGTGGGGGACAGTCACAGCAGTACTTC
CDR3aa: CAWSGGQSQQYF

v_gene: TRBV9
j_gene: TRBJ2-1
abundance: few
d_gene: .
CDR3nt: TGTGCCAGCAGCGCTCTTCCTCCGGGCCCCCTATCGGGCTCCTACAATGAGCAGTTCTTC
CDR3aa: CASSALPPGPLSGSYNEQFF

v_gene: TRBV28
j_gene: TRBJ1-2
abundance: .
d_gene: .
CDR3nt: TGTGCCAGCAGCTGGACCGGGAAAGGGGGCTACACCTTC
CDR3aa: CASSWTGKGGYTF

v_gene: TRBV28
j_gene: TRBJ2-7
abundance: many
d_gene: .
CDR3nt: TGTGCCAGCCCCGTGGCAGGGGGGCCCTACGAGCAGTACTTC
CDR3aa: CASPVAGGPYEQYF

v_gene: TRBV2
j_gene: TRBJ2-3
abundance: many
d_gene: .
CDR3nt: TGTGCCTGTCGACTGGAGCATTACACAGATACGCAGTATTTT
CDR3aa: CACRLEHYTDTQYF

v_gene: TRBV4-3
j_gene: TRBJ2-2
abundance: few
d_gene: TRBD2
CDR3nt: TGCGCCAGCAGCCAAGAGGCGGGAGGATACGGGGAGCTGTTTTTT
CDR3aa: CASSQEAGGYGELFF

v_gene: TRBV11-2
j_gene: TRBJ2-2
abundance: .
d_gene: .
CDR3nt: TGTGCCAGCAGCCCAGTACAGGGCGGGGGTGGGGAGCTGTTTTTT
CDR3aa: CASSPVQGGGGELFF

v_gene: TRBV20-1
j_gene: TRBJ2-1
abundance: many
d_gene: .
CDR3nt: TGCAGTGCTAGGGCCCATCGCAGTGGGCAGTTCTTC
CDR3aa: CSARAHRSGQFF

v_gene: TRBV18
j_gene: TRBJ1-1
abundance: many
d_gene: .
CDR3nt: TGTGCCAGCTCACAGGAGCTGGGAAATGAAGCTTTCTTT
CDR3aa: CASSQELGNEAFF

v_gene: TRBV12-3/TRBV12-4
j_gene: TRBJ2-1
abundance: few
d_gene: .
CDR3nt: TGTGCCAGCAGTCCTACAGTCTACGAGCAGTTCTTC
CDR3aa: CASSPTVYEQFF

v_gene: TRBV28
j_gene: TRBJ1-6
abundance: .
d_gene: .
CDR3nt: TGTGCCAGCAGCTTAACGAACATTTCACCCCTCCACTTT
CDR3aa: CASSLTNISPLHF